Detailed here is one TCR beta chain. Its antigen is currently unknown. This specimen comes from a study of a mutant IDH1 vaccine in newly diagnosed glioma. Across the whole study: Patients were given eight vaccinations, scheduled in weeks 1, 3, 5, 7, 11, 15, 19 and 23. Beforehand, treatment had been radiotherapy, temozolomide, or both; the majority received both. Study-wide results and caveats: Top peripheral T cell clonotype shifts appeared unrelated to pseudoprogression.

Time point in this sample: week 11, during vaccination. Vaccinated patients received 300 ug of mutant IDH1 20-mer peptide per dose, with topical imiquimod. Per the germline V gene, CDR1 is LNHDA and CDR2 is SQIVND (reference sequence). V was pared by 10 bases and J by 3 bases, with 22 bases between. CDR3 length equals 15 residues. The repertoire was sequenced with immunoSEQ multiplex PCR; TCRdb's copy has only in-frame clones and lacks some. The repertoire holds 100,000 to 150,000 clones, with roughly 77% as singletons. This receptor was taken from a middle-aged man with glioma. Material: PBMCs, obtained from a glioma patient whose treatment included an IDH1 peptide vaccine. The V gene is TRBV19, the J gene TRBJ2-7, with D possibly called TRBD1 or TRBD2 (5 bases each). CDR3 sequence (DNA): TGTGCCACTGGCGCCTTTGGGACGACCATCTACGAGCAGTACTTC. It codes for CATGAFGTTIYEQYF.